This T cell receptor (beta chain) was sequenced in a study of cytomegalovirus exposure and HLA in healthy donors. Overall study context: An earlier analysis found fewer than 120 million unique TCR beta sequences from approximately 190 million T cells.

Study findings and constraints: When presence/absence was analysed, sequencing depth was taken to be roughly uniform across donors.

Amplification used 60 Vbeta primers and 13 Jbeta primers. The data were produced by immunoSEQ multiplex PCR, yet TCRdb's version contains in-frame clones alone and is incomplete. The top ten hold more than 1.4% of the sample, which has some 190,000 clones, around 80% seen once. This clone has just a few counts. The antigen remains unidentified. This TCR was sampled from a man younger than 30 in good health and CMV-seronegative. The sequencing input was PBMCs.

CDR3 protein: CASSPRETGGKNIQYF. DNA for the CDR3: TGTGCCAGTAGTCCCCGGGAAACAGGGGGCAAAAACATTCAGTACTTC. The rearrangement uses TRBV19 and TRBJ2-4, with 8 bases fitting TRBD1. This CDR3 region has 16 residues. Germline-derived CDR1 and CDR2 are LNHDA and SQIVND (reference sequence). The ends lost 5 bases at V and 3 bases at J; junction bases unmatched: 9.